This T cell receptor (beta chain) was sequenced in a study of T cell responses to AZD1222 COVID-19 vaccine. Only in-frame clones appear in the TCRdb table, and some are missing; sequencing was by immunoSEQ multiplex PCR. The sample holds roughly 150,000 clones, 87% seen once. V lost 6 bases to trimming and J lost 10 bases; unmatched junction nucleotides: 8. From germline, CDR1 is MNHEY and CDR2 SMNVEV (reference sequence). The CDR3 length is 13 residues. The specimen was peripheral blood, collected 28 days after the second AZD1222 dose. The TCR was taken from an adult who received the AZD1222 COVID-19 vaccine. The chain combines TRBV27 with TRBJ1-4; 7 bases align to TRBD1. The CDR3 reads CASRYRGLLKLFF. The CDR3 region has the DNA TGTGCCAGCAGGTATAGGGGGCTTCTAAAACTGTTTTTT.